Listed below are T cell receptor beta chains from one sample, sequenced in a study of T cell responses to AZD1222 COVID-19 vaccine. The protocol was immunoSEQ multiplex PCR, while the TCRdb copy is restricted to in-frame clones and leaves out a portion. The table lists roughly 99,000 clones, just over 90% of them singletons. The sequencing used peripheral blood, collected 28 days after the second AZD1222 dose. The source of these receptors is an adult who received the AZD1222 COVID-19 vaccine. The CDR3 runs from the conserved cysteine through the conserved F or W. The D gene is left open where the match is weak. Rows give clone size only sometimes, using once, few, many, or a class for an expanded clone.

size: .; D: .; V: TRBV10-3; J: TRBJ2-1; DNA: TGTGCCATCAGTTCTCCCTCTGACAATGAGCAGTTCTTC; CDR3: CAISSPSDNEQFF
size: once; D: TRBD1; V: TRBV6-5; J: TRBJ1-6; DNA: TGTGCCAGCAGGGAGGGACAGGTCTATAATTCACCCCTCCACTTT; CDR3: CASREGQVYNSPLHF
size: .; D: TRBD1; V: TRBV18; J: TRBJ2-5; DNA: TGTGCCAGCTCACCACCGGGACAGTGGGGTGAGACCCAGTACTTC; CDR3: CASSPPGQWGETQYF
size: .; D: TRBD2; V: TRBV6-2/TRBV6-3; J: TRBJ2-2; DNA: TGTGCCAGCAGTTCTCGGCTAGCGGGGGGGACCGTCACCGGGGAGCTGTTTTTT; CDR3: CASSSRLAGGTVTGELFF
size: .; D: TRBD1; V: TRBV25-1; J: TRBJ1-2; DNA: TGTGCCAGCAGTGAATATGGGACAGGGGAATACTATGGCTACACCTTC; CDR3: CASSEYGTGEYYGYTF
size: few; D: TRBD1; V: TRBV2; J: TRBJ1-2; DNA: TGTGCCAGACAGGGGTCTGGCTACACCTTC; CDR3: CARQGSGYTF
size: .; D: .; V: TRBV28; J: TRBJ1-3; DNA: TGTGCCAGCATCGAGACAGTTGGCTCTGGAAACACCATATATTTT; CDR3: CASIETVGSGNTIYF
size: .; D: .; V: TRBV19; J: TRBJ2-3; DNA: TGTGCCAGTAGTATGAACGGTCCCCCCGGCACAGATACGCAGTATTTT; CDR3: CASSMNGPPGTDTQYF
size: .; D: .; V: TRBV29-1; J: TRBJ1-2; DNA: TGCAGCGTTGTTCCGGGGGCGAGGGGCTACACCTTC; CDR3: CSVVPGARGYTF
size: .; D: .; V: TRBV5-1; J: TRBJ1-3; DNA: TGCGCCAGCAGCTTGAACTTCATCACTGGAAACACCATATATTTT; CDR3: CASSLNFITGNTIYF